Here is one TCR beta chain with its context. What this receptor recognizes is not known. Within one base of it there is no much larger clone, and no base qualities were kept. This sample stems from a study of shared clonotypes between healthy human individuals (dated by TCRdb to the early 2020s). About the investigation overall: The cohort comprised two women and a few men aged 18 to 49 years. Per donor, three plates each were used for CD4 naive and CD4 memory, two for CD8 naive, and one for CD8 memory. Each donor's leukapheresis produced roughly between roughly 0.9 and 9 billion PBMCs. Blood TCR repertoires of five healthy adults were deeply sequenced to estimate repertoire size and the extent of clonotype sharing between individuals. Libraries were prepared and TCR repertoires were sequenced by different laboratories using diverse techniques, in order to increase sequencing depth and limit assay-specific biases.

The donors were healthy, HIV-negative adults who had no recently reported acute infections or vaccinations. Every donor was a Caucasian adult living in Nashville, Tennessee, USA. CD4+ T cells were enriched through magnetic negative selection, after which naive cells were positively selected on CD45RA and the remaining negative fraction served as the memory subset. Blood was obtained by leukapheresis, after which PBMCs were separated by Ficoll-Histopaque density gradient centrifugation and cryopreserved in liquid nitrogen vapor phase. Purity and quantity of every magnetically sorted T cell population were checked by analytical flow cytometry. From each sorted fraction, genomic DNA was isolated and quantified by UV absorbance on a Nanodrop 2000c. The cysteine opens and the phenylalanine closes a CDR3 of 16 amino acids. The kept DNA is CDR3 alone, 48 bases in frame from the first base. Taken from the germline V gene, the CDR1 and CDR2 loops are MGHRA and YSYEKL. V loses 6 bases of germline sequence and J loses 6 bases, and the interval between the two ends is 22 bases.

TCR CDR3 regions were amplified from genomic DNA by multiplex PCR using the deep immunoSEQ assay. Genomic DNA extracted from each cell subset was distributed evenly over all wells of several immunoSEQ 96-well plates, and each plate served as one replicate. For sorted subsets, each replicate PCR was loaded with 150 to 250 ng genomic DNA, equivalent to 25,000 to 35,000 T cell genomes. Purified libraries were measured with a Qubit 3.0 fluorometer, size-checked on a Bioanalyzer 2100, and measured again with the KAPA Library Quantification kit. Every immunoSEQ 96-well plate was sequenced on a separate single-read 150-cycle Illumina NextSeq 550 flow cell. Concerning the study's data processing: Because the immunoSEQ output held only junctional sequences and lacked quality scores, the filtering could not match the filtering applied to full-length reads. To assign V/J genes and CDR3, sequences were annotated against IMGT germline references using PyIR, a Python wrapper for IgBLAST v1.9. Reads were filtered out if the reads had weak V/J assignments (E-value above 1e-6), no CDR3, stop codons, out-of-frame junctions, or ambiguous translated residues. V3J clonotypes were defined as sequences sharing an identical inferred V gene, J gene, and CDR3 amino acid sequence. To compute the percentage overlap between repertoires, the number of shared unique clonotypes was divided by the size of the smaller repertoire. Three approaches were used to assess repertoire richness: RTK rarefaction, the Chao1 estimator, and Recon v2.1 estimates of unobserved clonotypes. For all TCRbeta clonotypes obtained by the gDNA method from a handful of donors, generation probabilities were computed with OLGA. The table was pulled from immuneACCESS by TCRdb, which kept in-frame rearrangements only. Such tables lose some clones; where checked, under half of the loss comes from unresolved V genes, and the rest has no known cause. V, J and clone size were drawn from that table, and D and trimming were deduced from the DNA. Within this sample are hundreds of thousands of clones, with over 65% of them counted one time only. 1.5% to 2% of the sample is in the top ten clones.

Beyond this particular receptor, the publication reports: When a handful of donors were compared, the shared fraction of clonotypes was 5% to 6.5% for naive CD4, over 3% for naive CD8, 2.3% for memory CD4, and roughly 0.4% for memory CD8. Naive subsets generally had larger estimated clonotype richness than memory subsets did. Incomplete sequencing was indicated by rarefaction of sorted-subset datasets, despite the large sequencing depth. The small number of donors limited the genetic and exposure-history diversity represented. Pairwise subsampling indicated that sequencing depth was expected to affect the degree of clonotype sharing among donors. Only blood was sampled, and tissue TCR repertoires likely differ from those in blood. Higher generation probabilities were observed for clonotypes shared by all four sorted-subset donors than for non-shared clonotypes.

The chain links TRBV4-1 with TRBJ2-3, with TRBD2 tentatively as D gene (7 bases match). The TCR originated in a woman in her twenties or thirties in good health. Specimen: memory CD4+ T cells sorted from blood. Taken with the paper, the label for cell subset or site translates to: CD45RA-negative fraction. The encoded CDR3 is CASRTTWREQGDTQYF. The nucleotides are TGCGCCAGCAGAACTACCTGGCGGGAGCAGGGGGATACGCAGTATTTT.